This TCR beta chain was recorded in a study of cytomegalovirus exposure and HLA in healthy donors. Regarding the study as a whole: Clonal expansion was found to be greater in HLA-associated TCR beta chains than in equally common others in a later analysis. When analyzed later, the rates of TCR association showed variation by HLA locus, with DRB1 the most and HLA-C the fewest. The authors assumed roughly uniform sequencing depth across donors for presence/absence analyses.

Turning to this clone: Antigen: not known.

Amplification used 60 Vbeta primers and 13 Jbeta primers. Profiling relied on immunoSEQ multiplex PCR, and the TCRdb table lists in-frame clones only, not all of them. This sample's table has some 42,000 clones. Germline V lookup: CDR1 MNHEY, CDR2 SMNVEV (reference sequence). Trimming cost V 5 bases and J 2 bases, with 16 bases left between them. This CDR3 spans 16 amino acids. The receptor was isolated from a young man in good health and CMV-seronegative. Material: PBMCs. V is TRBV27 and J is TRBJ1-5; D is perhaps TRBD1 (6 bases). The CDR3 loop is CASSPHVGAGNQPQHF. The CDR3 DNA sequence: TGTGCCAGCAGTCCCCACGTGGGGGCGGGCAATCAGCCCCAGCATTTT.